The 6 T cell receptor beta chains in this list originate from one sample, sequenced in a study of blood T cells in healthy people across ages. A second roughly 6 to 11 cycle PCR used barcoded and J-beta primers. MiXCR was run by TCRdb on the 5' RACE reads, yielding one entry per CDR3 protein. There are hundreds of thousands of distinct CDR3 sequences in the sample; about 56% occur only once, and roughly 25% lies in the top ten. Sequencing input: blood. These receptors were obtained from a man aged 40-49 years in good health.

The rearrangement links TRBV5-1 to TRBJ2-7; TRBD2 matches 9 bases. The junction had 17 bases not matched to a gene; V was cut back by 6 bases and J by 7 bases. CDR3 length: 16 residues. Germline CDR1 and CDR2: SGHRS and YFSETQ. Here the CDR3 reads CASNRRSGGPHNEQYF. DNA of the CDR3: TGCGCCAGCAATAGGCGTAGCGGGGGACCGCACAATGAGCAGTACTTC.

The V and J genes are TRBV27 and TRBJ1-5; D is perhaps TRBD1 (5 bases). The CDR3 sequence is 15 residues long. The V and J ends lost 6 bases and 3 bases respectively, with 15 bases between them. CDR1 and CDR2 (germline): MNHEY, SMNVEV (reference sequence). The CDR3 nucleotides are TGTGCCAGCAGCCAAAAGGACACTATCAATCAGCCCCAGCATTTT. It specifies CASSQKDTINQPQHF.

The J gene is TRBJ2-7, the V gene TRBV21-1; the DNA was not used to check the table's D call, TRBD1. TRBV21-1 is noted as a pseudogene. The CDR3 loop spans 15 amino acids. This CDR3 is CASSGGTVISYEQYF. The CDR3 coding sequence is TGTGCCAGCAGCGGTGGGACAGTAATCTCCTACGAGCAGTACTTC.

J is TRBJ2-1 and V is TRBV29-1; TRBD1 might be the D (5 bases). The CDR3 sequence is 10 residues long. Germline V CDR1 and CDR2: SQVTM, ANQGSEA. V lost 5 bases to trimming and J lost 12 bases, with 11 bases between them. This CDR3 reads CSVSIRVQFF. CDR3 bases: TGCAGCGTTAGTATCAGGGTGCAGTTCTTC.

V is TRBV6-5 and J is TRBJ2-5; D unresolved. The J call may be wrong; the DNA end is better matched by TRBJ2-7. The CDR3 extends over 14 amino acids. Germline CDR1 is MNHEY and CDR2 is SVGAGI. CDR3 in amino acids: CARFVEVTTYEQYF. The CDR3, as DNA: TGTGCCCGCTTTGTAGAAGTCACAACCTACGAGCAGTACTTC.

The rearrangement joins TRBV12-3 or TRBV12-4 to TRBJ2-7, with a tentative D call TRBD2 (5 bases). This CDR3 region has 15 residues. Trimming removed 6 bases at V and 2 bases at J, with 17 bases between. CDR3: CASSQARDYAYEQYF. The DNA of the CDR3 is TGTGCCAGCAGCCAAGCTCGCGACTATGCCTACGAGCAGTACTTC.